The rows below give T cell receptor beta chains drawn from one sample of a study of T cell repertoires in cytomegalovirus infection. MiXCR, run by TCRdb on the reads, gives a single entry per CDR3 protein. The sample has more than 150,000 distinct CDR3 sequences; 15% to 20% are singletons. The specimen was CD8+ T cells from PBMCs. These TCRs come from a human donor in good health (CMV status not recorded). Some clones in this sample may be carry-over from other donors' samples. Each CDR3 is given with its conserved first and last residue. A D gene is named only where the DNA matches it firmly. Expanded clones get a size class; other rows say once, few or many, or leave the size out.

V gene	D gene	clone size	J gene	CDR3 DNA	CDR3 protein
TRBV7-8	NA	NA	TRBJ1-1	TGTGCCAGCAGCTTTGGACCCAAAGCTTTCTTT	CASSFGPKAFF
TRBV11-2	TRBD2	few	TRBJ2-5	TGTGCCAGCAGTCCAACTAGCGGGGGGGCCCGGGGACAGTACTTC	CASSPTSGGARGQYF
TRBV7-8	NA	many	TRBJ2-5	TGTGCCAGCAGCTTAGGGCGGCAAGAGACCCAGTACTTC	CASSLGRQETQYF
TRBV7-2	NA	NA	TRBJ1-5	TGTGCCAGCAGCTCCATCGGGGAACCTAATCAGCCCCAGCATTTT	CASSSIGEPNQPQHF
TRBV6-6	TRBD1	few	TRBJ2-1	TGTGCCAGCAGTTGGGACAGGGGGCATGAGCAGTTCTTC	CASSWDRGHEQFF
TRBV2	TRBD2	NA	TRBJ2-5	TGTGCCAGCAGTGATGGCCAGTCAGCGGGGGGGCGAGAGACCCAGTACTTC	CASSDGQSAGGRETQYF
TRBV7-9	NA	NA	TRBJ1-1	TGTGCCAGCAGCTTAATCCCCGGGACCGCTGAAGCTTTCTTT	CASSLIPGTAEAFF
TRBV19	NA	NA	TRBJ2-1	TGTGCCAGTGCGAACTGGGGCAATGAGCAGTTCTTC	CASANWGNEQFF
TRBV6-2/TRBV6-3	NA	NA	TRBJ1-1	TGTGCCAGCAGTTACCCAATCACTGAAGCTTTCTTT	CASSYPITEAFF
TRBV28	TRBD2	NA	TRBJ2-3	TGTGCCAGCAGTTCCCCACGGGGTCAATCAGGGAGGGAGACCACAGATACGCAGTATTTT	CASSSPRGQSGRETTDTQYF
TRBV7-2	NA	few	TRBJ1-1	TGTGCCAGCAGCTTAGCGCGAGGGCGCACTGAAGCTTTCTTT	CASSLARGRTEAFF
TRBV6-1	TRBD1	few	TRBJ2-1	TGTGCCAGCAGTGTGGGGACAGGGACCTACAATGAGCAGTTCTTC	CASSVGTGTYNEQFF
TRBV12-5	TRBD1	few	TRBJ1-1	TGTGCTAGTGGTTTGGATGTAAGCGGGACAGAACTAAATAACATGAACACTGAAGCTTTCTTT	CASGLDVSGTELNNMNTEAFF
TRBV11-2	TRBD2	few	TRBJ2-2	TGTGCCAGCAGCCGTAGTCCCCTCAGCGGGAGTTTAGGGGAGCTGTTTTTT	CASSRSPLSGSLGELFF
TRBV4-3	TRBD1	few	TRBJ2-1	TGCGCCAGCAGCCCCGGGACAGGGAGAAATGAGCAGTTCTTC	CASSPGTGRNEQFF
TRBV24-1	NA	few	TRBJ1-5	TGTGCCACCAGTGAGGGCCGAAATCAGCCCCAGCATTTT	CATSEGRNQPQHF
TRBV7-9	NA	NA	TRBJ2-7	TGTGCCAGCAGCCCCTGGGGGGGCGACGAGCAGTACTTC	CASSPWGGDEQYF
TRBV6-1	NA	NA	TRBJ2-7	TGTGCCAGCAGTGAAGCGGTGGGAATCCCCTACGAGCAGTACTTC	CASSEAVGIPYEQYF
TRBV28	NA	NA	TRBJ2-7	TGTGCCAGCGCAAGGACGGGAAGCTCCTACGAGCAGTACTTC	CASARTGSSYEQYF
TRBV28	NA	NA	TRBJ2-1	TGTGCCAGCACCCCCGGCACTAGCAGCGATGAGCAGTTCTTC	CASTPGTSSDEQFF
TRBV7-6	TRBD1	few	TRBJ1-4	TGTGCCAGCAGCTTGGGGACAGATTCTGAAAAACTGTTTTTT	CASSLGTDSEKLFF
TRBV6-2/TRBV6-3	NA	few	TRBJ2-1	TGTGCCAGCAGTTACGCGGGGAGAATTAACAATGAGCAGTTCTTC	CASSYAGRINNEQFF
TRBV7-8	NA	few	TRBJ2-3	TGTGCCAGCAGCTCCACAGGAAAGGAAGATACGCAGTATTTT	CASSSTGKEDTQYF
TRBV7-8	NA	NA	TRBJ2-1	TGTGCCAGCAGCTACCAGCGGGATGAGCAGTTCTTC	CASSYQRDEQFF
TRBV7-2	NA	few	TRBJ1-1	TGTGCCAGCAGCTCCTCTCCAGGGGTGGTCACTGAAGCTTTCTTT	CASSSSPGVVTEAFF
TRBV7-2	TRBD1	NA	TRBJ1-4	TGTGCCAGCAGCTTTCCGGGACAGAGTAATGAAAAACTGTTTTTT	CASSFPGQSNEKLFF
TRBV6-6	TRBD1	NA	TRBJ2-7	TGTGCCAGCAATTCAGGACAGGGCCTTGCCTACGAGCAGTACTTC	CASNSGQGLAYEQYF
TRBV6-2/TRBV6-3	NA	NA	TRBJ2-5	TGTGCCAGCAGTTACCGGGGGACCCTCCATACCCAAGAGACCCAGTACTTC	CASSYRGTLHTQETQYF
TRBV11-2	TRBD2	few	TRBJ2-5	TGTGCCAGCAGCCCCCGGGGGGGGGCGCATGAGACCCAGTACTTC	CASSPRGGAHETQYF
TRBV7-9	TRBD2	few	TRBJ2-1	TGTGCCAGCAGCGGAAAGACTAGCGGATTCAATGAGCAGTTCTTC	CASSGKTSGFNEQFF
TRBV7-3	NA	NA	TRBJ1-1	TGTGCCAGCAGCTTAAAGCCATGGAGGAACACTGAAGCTTTCTTT	CASSLKPWRNTEAFF
TRBV9	NA	many	TRBJ2-1	TGTGCCAGCAGCACTGGCGCGCTTCAGTTCTTC	CASSTGALQFF
TRBV15	NA	NA	TRBJ1-3	TGTGCCACCTTTGACAGAGGCTCTGGAAACACCATATATTTT	CATFDRGSGNTIYF
TRBV2	NA	NA	TRBJ2-1	TGTGCCAGCAAACGCCAAGAGACTAGCTCCTACAATGAGCAGTTCTTC	CASKRQETSSYNEQFF
TRBV11-2	NA	NA	TRBJ2-5	TGTGCCAGCAGCTTAGTGGGGGGGGGGCCCGCAGAGACCCAGTACTTC	CASSLVGGGPAETQYF
TRBV5-6	TRBD1	NA	TRBJ2-7	TGTGCCAGCAGCTCGGACAGGGGGCGGGTCTACGAGCAGTACTTC	CASSSDRGRVYEQYF
TRBV5-5	NA	NA	TRBJ2-7	TGTGCCAGCAGCCACCCAACAGGGCAGCAGTACTTC	CASSHPTGQQYF
TRBV6-2/TRBV6-3	NA	NA	TRBJ2-1	TGTGCCAGCAGTTACTCGCTCAGGGCCCACCAGTTCTTC	CASSYSLRAHQFF
TRBV7-6	NA	NA	TRBJ1-6	TGTGCCAGCAGGGACCTGACGGGGTCACCCCTCCACTTT	CASRDLTGSPLHF
TRBV7-6	NA	few	TRBJ2-7	TGTGCCAGCAGCCAGGCCCCCCCGGGCTCCTACGAGCAGTACTTC	CASSQAPPGSYEQYF
TRBV6-4	NA	NA	TRBJ2-5	TGTGCCAGGGTCCCCCCTAGACAGGCCGGACAAGAGACCCAGTACTTC	CARVPPRQAGQETQYF
TRBV12-3/TRBV12-4	NA	few	TRBJ2-7	TGTGCCAGCAGTTTAGGGCAGCACTACGAGCAGTACTTC	CASSLGQHYEQYF
TRBV11-1	TRBD2	few	TRBJ2-1	TGTGCCAGCGCGGGAGGGACTAATGAGCAGTTCTTC	CASAGGTNEQFF
TRBV11-2	TRBD1	medium-sized	TRBJ2-2	TGTGCCAGCAGCCCCGGGACAGGGACAACCGGGGAGCTGTTTTTT	CASSPGTGTTGELFF
TRBV11-2	TRBD2	NA	TRBJ2-2	TGTGCCAGCAGCTCGGGGGGGGCAGGCCCCGGGGAGCTGTTTTTT	CASSSGGAGPGELFF
TRBV29-1	TRBD1	NA	TRBJ1-2	TGCAGCGTTGAAGCCGGGACAGGGGACTATGGCTACACCTTC	CSVEAGTGDYGYTF
TRBV7-8	NA	many	TRBJ1-3	TGTGCCAGCAGCTTAGCATCGGGTGTTTGGGGTCAATCTGGAAACACCATATATTTT	CASSLASGVWGQSGNTIYF
TRBV7-7	TRBD2	few	TRBJ2-1	TGTGCCAGCAGCTTAGGGGGACTAGCGGGAGACGAGCAGTTCTTC	CASSLGGLAGDEQFF
TRBV7-8	NA	many	TRBJ1-5	TGTGCCAGCAGCCATCGGGAGAATCAGCCCCAGCATTTT	CASSHRENQPQHF